This T cell receptor (beta chain) comes out of a study of technical replicates of blood from a handful of donors. Sequencing was performed with immunoSEQ multiplex PCR; in TCRdb, only in-frame clones are kept and a portion is missing. The repertoire holds just over 80,000 clones, approximately 94% seen once, with around 0.41% in the top ten. The trim removed 5 bases at V and 4 bases at J, leaving 7 bases unmatched. Germline V gene sequence: CDR1 SEHNR, CDR2 FQNEAQ (reference sequence). The CDR3 contains 15 residues. The rearrangement links TRBV7-9 to TRBJ2-3; 9 nucleotides agree with TRBD2. The clonotype comes from a human donor in good health. The sample was T cells isolated from PBMCs. Here the CDR3 reads CASSQAAGGADTQYF. CDR3 nucleotides: TGTGCCAGCAGCCAAGCCGCGGGAGGGGCAGATACGCAGTATTTT. Together with reference TRBV7-9 and TRBJ2-3, the CDR3 gives the full variable domain: DTGVSQNPRHKITKRGQNVTFRCDPISEHNRLYWYRQTLGQGPEFLTYFQNEAQLEKSRLLSDRFSAERPKGSFSTLEIQRTEQGDSAMYLCASSQAAGGADTQYFGPGTRLTVL.